The 26 T cell receptor beta chains in this list originate from one sample, sequenced in a study of OX40 agonist ivuxolimab in advanced cancers. Here immunoSEQ multiplex PCR was the method, and the copy in TCRdb shows in-frame clones only, minus some. The sample includes approximately 54,000 clones, 80% to 95% of them seen just once. The sample here was CD4+ or CD8+ T cells sorted from blood, taken in a trial of the OX40 agonist ivuxolimab. These receptors all stem from an adult with an advanced solid tumor such as melanoma, head and neck, liver or kidney cancer.

The chain recombines TRBV10-3 with TRBJ1-1; D is uncertain. Germline V gene data show CDR1 as ENHRY and CDR2 as SYGVKD. The ends were cut back, 3 bases at V and 0 bases at J, with 8 bases in the middle. The CDR3 consists of 14 residues. The CDR3: CAISDPTVNTEAFF. CDR3 DNA sequence: TGTGCCATCAGTGACCCCACAGTGAACACTGAAGCTTTCTTT.

A word on this clone: Different DNA sequences within this sample yield the same CDR3. V gene TRBV7-2 combines with J gene TRBJ1-1, with no clear D. Looked up from germline, CDR1 is SGHTA and CDR2 is FQGNSA. CDR3 length equals 13 residues. V shed 1 base and J shed 4 bases, with 7 bases lying between them. The CDR3 loop is CASSLDRGTEAFF. The CDR3 coding sequence is TGTGCCAGCAGCTTAGATAGAGGCACTGAAGCTTTCTTT.

V and J are TRBV18 and TRBJ2-2; 11 bases map to TRBD1. V lost 3 bases, J lost 5 bases, and 5 bases stayed unmatched. CDR3 length: 16 residues. CDR1 is KGHSH and CDR2 is LQKENI in the germline V gene. This chain's CDR3 is CASSPQGTGGTGELFF. CDR3 in DNA: TGTGCCAGCTCACCCCAAGGGACAGGGGGAACCGGGGAGCTGTTTTTT.

The chain employs TRBV28 and TRBJ2-7; 8 bases map to TRBD1. Germline CDR1 is MDHEN and CDR2 is SYDVKM. The CDR3 consists of 15 residues. J gave up 3 bases and V 5 bases, and 9 bases lay outside the gene matches. The chain's CDR3 is CASSPQTGAFYEQYF. The CDR3 DNA reads as TGTGCCAGCAGTCCTCAGACAGGGGCGTTCTACGAGCAGTACTTC.

This clone was detected once. The V call is TRBV27, the J call TRBJ2-1, with D perhaps assigned TRBD1 or TRBD2 (7 bases each). V lost 5 bases and J 8 bases, leaving 28 bases between the germline ends. The CDR3 covers 18 residues. From germline, CDR1 is MNHEY and CDR2 SMNVEV (reference sequence). The CDR3 loop reads CASSPRSFSGGGRDEQFF. CDR3 in DNA: TGTGCCAGCAGTCCTCGATCGTTTTCAGGGGGGGGAAGGGATGAGCAGTTCTTC.

The chain has TRBV6-6 and TRBJ1-6, with 8 positions matching TRBD1. V shed 6 bases and J 9 bases; nucleotides not matched to a gene: 7. Germline lookup yields CDR1 MNHNY and CDR2 SVGAGI (reference sequence). The CDR3 covers 14 residues. The CDR3 coding sequence is TGTGCCAGCAGCCTAGACAGGGGACGTTCACCCCTCCACTTT. This sequence encodes CASSLDRGRSPLHF.

This chain links TRBV7-2 with TRBJ2-7; D tentatively reads TRBD1 or TRBD2 (5 bases each). The germline V gene encodes CDR1 SGHTA and CDR2 FQGNSA. This CDR3 has 15 residues. Trimming took 6 bases from V and 8 from J, leaving 23 bases between them. Here the CDR3 reads CASSHPRAGLGKQYF. CDR3 bases: TGTGCCAGCAGTCACCCCAGGGCGGGCCTCGGAAAGCAGTACTTC. Drawing the rest from reference TRBV7-2 and TRBJ2-7, the complete variable domain is GAGVSQSPSNKVTEKGKDVELRCDPISGHTALYWYRQSLGQGLEFLIYFQGNSAPDKSGLPSDRFSAERTGGSVSTLTIQRTQQEDSAVYLCASSHPRAGLGKQYFGPGTRLTVT.

Notes on this clone: Other DNA sequences in this specimen translate into the identical CDR3. The chain employs TRBV6-1 and TRBJ1-6; no clear D gene. V was pared by 3 bases and J by 3 bases, with 12 bases between. CDR3 length: 16 amino acids. The V gene's germline CDR1 is MNHNS and CDR2 SASEGT. The CDR3 region is CASSEAVPIYNSPLHF. The CDR3 DNA sequence: TGTGCCAGCAGTGAGGCGGTTCCGATCTATAATTCACCCCTCCACTTT.

This chain links TRBV6-6 with TRBJ1-1; D unresolved. V was clipped by 6 bases and J by 1 base, with 15 bases between them. The CDR3 spans 15 residues. Germline V CDR1 and CDR2: MNHNY, SVGAGI (reference sequence). CDR3: CASSPTTGRNTEAFF. DNA for the CDR3: TGTGCCAGCAGCCCCACGACCGGCAGGAACACTGAAGCTTTCTTT.

The V gene is TRBV5-6, the J gene TRBJ1-1, with 9 bases aligning to TRBD1. Looked up from germline, CDR1 is SGHDT and CDR2 is YYEEEE. J gave up 1 base and V 4 bases, and 8 bases lay outside the gene matches. The CDR3 length is 16 residues. The CDR3 region is CASSLGTGKGNTEAFF. Here the CDR3 DNA reads TGTGCCAGCAGCCTAGGGACAGGGAAAGGGAACACTGAAGCTTTCTTT. Based on the CDR3 plus reference TRBV5-6 and TRBJ1-1, the full variable domain is DAGVTQSPTHLIKTRGQQVTLRCSPKSGHDTVSWYQQALGQGPQFIFQYYEEEERQRGNFPDRFSGHQFPNYSSELNVNALLLGDSALYLCASSLGTGKGNTEAFFGQGTRLTVV.

The V gene is TRBV9, the J gene TRBJ1-1; 8 nucleotides line up with TRBD1. Germline V lookup: CDR1 SGDLS, CDR2 YYNGEE. The CDR3 is 16 residues long. V trimming: 0 bases; J trimming: 4 bases; junction bases outside the gene matches: 8. The CDR3 coding sequence is TGTGCCAGCAGCGTAGGTACAGGGGGTTTAGGCACTGAAGCTTTCTTT. The encoded protein is CASSVGTGGLGTEAFF.

V is TRBV7-6 and J is TRBJ2-7; 11 bases agree with TRBD1. The CDR3 is 16 residues long. V gave up 4 bases and J gave up 6 bases; unmatched junction bases: 11. Germline CDR1 reads SGHVS; CDR2 reads FNYEAQ. The CDR3 loop is CASSSRLGQGGSEQYF. For the CDR3, the DNA is TGTGCCAGCAGCTCCCGTCTGGGACAGGGGGGTTCCGAGCAGTACTTC.

The chain employs TRBV5-1 and TRBJ1-2; TRBD1 agrees at 10 bases. The J segment lost 5 bases and the V segment lost 4 bases, leaving 2 bases of the junction unmatched. This CDR3 is 13 amino acids long. Germline CDR1 SGHRS, CDR2 YFSETQ. CDR3 amino acids: CASSEGQGYGYTF. Written as DNA, the CDR3 is TGCGCCAGCAGCGAGGGACAGGGGTATGGCTACACCTTC.

This clone appeared a single time. The rearrangement joins TRBV4-2 to TRBJ2-5, with TRBD2 identical over 14 bases. Losses at the gene ends were 0 bases for V and 4 bases for J; bases not matched to a gene: 4. This CDR3 has 17 amino acids. Germline-derived CDR1 and CDR2 are LGHNA and YNFKEQ. The CDR3 sequence is CASSQDSGLAGGETQYF. The CDR3 nucleotides read TGTGCCAGCAGCCAAGATTCAGGACTAGCGGGGGGAGAGACCCAGTACTTC.

The rearrangement links TRBV15 to TRBJ1-2, with 9 bases fitting TRBD1. This CDR3 has 13 residues. The J segment lost 6 bases and the V segment lost 1 base, leaving 0 bases of the junction unmatched. Germline values: CDR1 LNHNV, CDR2 YYDKDF (reference sequence). CDR3 in amino acids: CATSRGQGDGYTF. DNA of the CDR3: TGTGCCACCAGCAGAGGACAGGGGGATGGCTACACCTTC.

This sequence joins TRBV19 and TRBJ2-3; D tentatively fits TRBD1 or TRBD2 (5 bases each). With 3 bases removed from V and 2 bases from J, the gap between germline ends came to 12 bases. The CDR3 runs to 15 residues. Per the germline V gene, CDR1 is LNHDA and CDR2 is SQIVND (reference sequence). The CDR3 loop reads CASSMGDAYTDTQYF. CDR3 in DNA: TGTGCCAGTAGTATGGGGGACGCTTACACAGATACGCAGTATTTT.

The CDR3 DNA reads TGTGCCAGCAGTCAAGGACCCTGGGCCAGCCCCTTGAACACTGAAGCTTTCTTT. Residues: CASSQGPWASPLNTEAFF. V gene TRBV28 combines with J gene TRBJ1-1; D is unclear. V was clipped by 5 bases and J by 0 bases, with 22 bases between them. This CDR3 contains 18 residues. The V gene's germline CDR1 is MDHEN and CDR2 SYDVKM.

The genes are TRBV27 and TRBJ2-7; 11 bases align to TRBD2. Germline-derived CDR1 and CDR2 are MNHEY and SMNVEV (reference sequence). V shed 4 bases, J shed 0 bases, and the junction held 2 bases outside the gene matches. The CDR3 has 15 amino acids. CDR3 sequence (DNA): TGTGCCAGCAGTTCCCTAGCGGGGGGCTCCTACGAGCAGTACTTC. This translates into CASSSLAGGSYEQYF.

This chain uses TRBV28 with TRBJ1-5; 8 positions agree with TRBD1. Germline CDR1 and CDR2: MDHEN and SYDVKM. V lost 2 bases and J lost 1; bases outside the gene matches: 10. The CDR3 totals 18 residues. The CDR3 protein is CASSLVWQGARSNQPQHF. DNA for the CDR3: TGTGCCAGCAGTTTAGTATGGCAGGGGGCCAGAAGCAATCAGCCCCAGCATTTT.

This rearrangement joins TRBV10-1 to TRBJ2-3, with TRBD2 identical over 16 bases. CDR1 and CDR2 (germline): WNHNN, SYGVQD (reference sequence). The CDR3 consists of 20 residues. V gave up 3 bases and J gave up 5 bases; unmatched junction bases: 14. In DNA form, the CDR3 reads TGCGCCAGCAGTGACTTCGGCGTCGAGGGACTAGCGGGAGGGGTAGATACGCAGTATTTT. This codes for CASSDFGVEGLAGGVDTQYF.

The V call is TRBV6-5, the J call TRBJ1-6; TRBD1 might be the D (6 bases). The CDR3 sequence is 14 residues long. CDR1 is MNHEY, CDR2 SVGAGI, per germline. V was pared by 8 bases and J by 6 bases, with 14 bases between. The CDR3 protein is CASGRQDTNSPLHF. CDR3 bases: TGTGCCAGCGGGAGACAGGACACTAATTCACCCCTCCACTTT.

V usage is TRBV6-6 and J usage is TRBJ1-1, with D maybe TRBD1 (6 bases). V was cut by 6 bases and J by 1 base, with 9 bases left in between. There are 13 residues in the CDR3. Per germline, CDR1 MNHNY and CDR2 SVGAGI (reference sequence). This CDR3 reads CASRSGQNTEAFF. CDR3 sequence (DNA): TGTGCCAGCAGGTCGGGACAGAACACTGAAGCTTTCTTT.

This chain links TRBV5-6 with TRBJ2-5; TRBD1 matches at 11 bases. Unmatched junction bases numbered 8, after V lost 3 bases and J lost 7 bases. From germline, CDR1 is SGHDT and CDR2 YYEEEE. There are 15 residues in the CDR3. CDR3 sequence reads: CASSSGTGGTGTQYF. Here the CDR3 DNA reads TGTGCCAGCAGCTCTGGGACAGGGGGTACGGGGACCCAGTACTTC.

The V and J genes are TRBV21-1 and TRBJ1-5. TRBV21-1 is noted as a pseudogene. CDR3 size: 16 residues. DNA for the CDR3: TGTGCCAGCAGCAAAGGTGGGGACGAGGGTAATCAGCCCCAGCATTTT. This codes for CASSKGGDEGNQPQHF.

The V and J genes are TRBV9 and TRBJ2-1, with D possibly being TRBD1 or TRBD2 (6 bases each). Trimming shortened V by 3 bases and J by 4 bases, and 11 bases separated the two germline ends. This CDR3 has 14 amino acids. CDR1 and CDR2 (germline): SGDLS, YYNGEE. CDR3 in DNA: TGTGCCAGCAGCGAGAGGGGGGCATACAATGAGCAGTTCTTC. Translation gives CASSERGAYNEQFF. Together with reference TRBV9 and TRBJ2-1, the CDR3 gives the full variable domain: DSGVTQTPKHLITATGQRVTLRCSPRSGDLSVYWYQQSLDQGLQFLIQYYNGEERAKGNILERFSAQQFPDLHSELNLSSLELGDSALYFCASSERGAYNEQFFGPGTRLTVL.

Only a few counts were recorded for this clone. The V call is TRBV11-2, the J call TRBJ1-2; tentatively, D is TRBD1 (6 bases). The V and J ends lost 5 bases and 1 base respectively, with 20 bases between them. The length of the CDR3 is 17 residues. Germline lookup yields CDR1 SGHAT and CDR2 FQNNGV. The CDR3 protein is CASSPIRVGASNYGYTF. The CDR3 DNA reads as TGTGCCAGCAGCCCTATCCGGGTGGGGGCTAGTAACTATGGCTACACCTTC.